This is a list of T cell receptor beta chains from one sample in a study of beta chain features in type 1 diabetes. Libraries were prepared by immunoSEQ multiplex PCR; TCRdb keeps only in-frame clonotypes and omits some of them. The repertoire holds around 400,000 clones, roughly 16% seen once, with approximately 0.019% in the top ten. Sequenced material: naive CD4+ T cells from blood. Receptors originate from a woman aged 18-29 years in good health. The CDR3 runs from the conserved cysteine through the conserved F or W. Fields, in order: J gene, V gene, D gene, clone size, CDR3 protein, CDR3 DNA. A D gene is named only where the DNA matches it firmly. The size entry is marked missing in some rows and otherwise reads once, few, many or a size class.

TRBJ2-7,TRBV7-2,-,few,CASSLITGSEQYF,TGTGCCAGCAGCTTAATCACTGGGAGCGAGCAGTACTTC
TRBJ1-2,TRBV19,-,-,CASSPQGGGYTF,TGTGCCAGTAGTCCACAGGGTGGAGGCTACACCTTC
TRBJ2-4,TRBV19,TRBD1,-,CASSGTGTGENIQYF,TGTGCCAGTAGTGGGACAGGGACGGGGGAAAACATTCAGTACTTC
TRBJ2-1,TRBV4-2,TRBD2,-,CASSQFQRGDNEQFF,TGTGCCAGCAGCCAATTCCAGCGGGGTGACAATGAGCAGTTCTTC
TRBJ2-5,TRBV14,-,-,CASSQMRTEETQYF,TGTGCCAGCAGCCAAATGAGGACAGAAGAGACCCAGTACTTC
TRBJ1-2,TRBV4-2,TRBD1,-,CASRRQGGGYGYTF,TGTGCCAGCAGACGGCAGGGGGGCGGCTATGGCTACACCTTC
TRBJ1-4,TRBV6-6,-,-,CAGRGQLNEKLFF,TGTGCCGGCCGTGGACAGCTTAATGAAAAACTGTTTTTT
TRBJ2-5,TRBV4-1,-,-,CASSQAVLETQYF,TGCGCCAGCAGCCAAGCGGTATTGGAGACCCAGTACTTC
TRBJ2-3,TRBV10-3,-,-,CAISGDRTYTDTQYF,TGTGCCATCAGTGGCGACAGGACATACACAGATACGCAGTATTTT
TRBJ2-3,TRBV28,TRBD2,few,CASTPLSGRTDTQYF,TGTGCCAGCACCCCCCTCAGCGGGAGAACAGATACGCAGTATTTT
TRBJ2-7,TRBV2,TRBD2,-,CASLTVAGVGYEQYF,TGTGCCAGTCTAACCGTAGCGGGAGTCGGGTACGAGCAGTACTTC
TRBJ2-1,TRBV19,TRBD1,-,CASSPTGGTGNEQFF,TGTGCCAGTAGCCCTACAGGGGGCACGGGGAATGAGCAGTTCTTC
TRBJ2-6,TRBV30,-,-,CAWSVRGTGANVLTF,TGTGCCTGGAGTGTACGCGGGACTGGGGCCAACGTCCTGACTTTC
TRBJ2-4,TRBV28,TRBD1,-,CASSPGTVAKNIQYF,TGTGCCAGCAGTCCCGGGACAGTAGCCAAAAACATTCAGTACTTC
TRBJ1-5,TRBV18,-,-,CASSPPNGNQPQHF,TGTGCCAGCTCACCACCGAACGGTAATCAGCCCCAGCATTTT
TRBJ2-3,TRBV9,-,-,CASSVASSTDTQYF,TGTGCCAGCAGCGTAGCGTCTAGCACAGATACGCAGTATTTT
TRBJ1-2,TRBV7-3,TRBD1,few,CASSSGQGYGYTF,TGTGCCAGCAGCTCGGGACAGGGGTATGGCTACACCTTC
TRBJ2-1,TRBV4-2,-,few,CASSHDPGIYNEQFF,TGTGCCAGCAGCCACGACCCGGGGATCTACAATGAGCAGTTCTTC
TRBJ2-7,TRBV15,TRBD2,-,CATSREGGTYEQYF,TGTGCCACCAGCAGAGAGGGGGGGACCTACGAGCAGTACTTC
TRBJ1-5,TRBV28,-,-,CASSLSGSRKPQHF,TGTGCCAGCAGTCTATCCGGGAGCAGAAAGCCCCAGCATTTT
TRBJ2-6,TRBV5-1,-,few,CASSLMSRTGANVLTF,TGCGCCAGCAGCTTGATGTCGCGAACTGGGGCCAACGTCCTGACTTTC
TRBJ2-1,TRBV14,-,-,CASSRWTDYLSEQFF,TGTGCCAGCAGCCGTTGGACAGATTACTTAAGTGAGCAGTTCTTC
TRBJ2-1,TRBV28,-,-,CASSLSRPQEQFF,TGTGCCAGCAGTTTATCGAGGCCCCAGGAGCAGTTCTTC
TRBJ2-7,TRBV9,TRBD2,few,CASSVATGGIYEQYF,TGTGCCAGCAGCGTAGCTACGGGGGGGATCTACGAGCAGTACTTC
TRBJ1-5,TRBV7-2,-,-,CASSTALNQPQHF,TGTGCCAGCAGCACCGCGTTAAATCAGCCCCAGCATTTT
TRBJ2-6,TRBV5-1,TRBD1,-,CASSLFSDRGFGANVLTF,TGCGCCAGCAGCTTGTTTTCGGACAGGGGGTTTGGGGCCAACGTCCTGACTTTC
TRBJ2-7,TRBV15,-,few,CATSTRGYEQYF,TGTGCCACCAGCACCAGGGGTTACGAGCAGTACTTC
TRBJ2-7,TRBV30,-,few,CAWSYRDEQYF,TGTGCCTGGAGTTACAGGGACGAGCAGTACTTC
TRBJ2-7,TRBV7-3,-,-,CASSSSGGEQYF,TGTGCCAGCAGCTCATCAGGGGGGGAGCAGTACTTC